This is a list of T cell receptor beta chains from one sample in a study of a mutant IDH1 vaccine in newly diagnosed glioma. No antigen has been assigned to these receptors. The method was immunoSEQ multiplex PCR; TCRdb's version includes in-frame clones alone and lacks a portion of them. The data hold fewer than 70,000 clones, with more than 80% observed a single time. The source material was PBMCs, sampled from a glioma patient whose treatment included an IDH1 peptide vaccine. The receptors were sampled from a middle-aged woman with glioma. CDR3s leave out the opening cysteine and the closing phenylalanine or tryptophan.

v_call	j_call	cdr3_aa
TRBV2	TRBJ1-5	ASNDRGSNQPQH
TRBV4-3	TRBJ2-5	ASSQGRLAGGYQETQY
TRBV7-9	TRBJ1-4	ASSPPGGGREKLF
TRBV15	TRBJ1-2	ATSRGGGSGYGYT
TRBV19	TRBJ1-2	ASSIVGRGLDGYT
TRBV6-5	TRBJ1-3	ASRVDRAGNTIY
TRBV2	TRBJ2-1	ASTLAGNSYNEQF
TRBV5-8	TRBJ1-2	ASSLGAGGPYGYT
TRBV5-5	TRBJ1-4	ASSDGPSRTNEKLF
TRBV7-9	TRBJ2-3	ASSLVTGVSSDTQY
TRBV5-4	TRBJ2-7	ASSSRTSQTYEQY
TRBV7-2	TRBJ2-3	ASSLSRGSDTQY
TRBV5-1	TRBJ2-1	ASSLTTSGTNEQF
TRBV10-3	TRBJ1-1	AIGGQQNTEAF
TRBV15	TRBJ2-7	ATRGGSADEQY
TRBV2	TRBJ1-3	ASNIQGPISGNTIY
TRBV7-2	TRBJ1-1	ASSFGGNTEAF
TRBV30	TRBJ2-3	AWSRHRGRADTQY
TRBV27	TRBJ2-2	ASSFGTARGTGELF
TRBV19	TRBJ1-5	ASNPGQGRSNQPQH
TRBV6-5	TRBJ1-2	ASSQQTGAHGYT
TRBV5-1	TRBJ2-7	ASKLGGVRNYEQY
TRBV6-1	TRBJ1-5	ASSLGRINQPQH